This T cell receptor (beta chain) was sequenced during a study of blood T cell repertoires in COVID-19. Study-level information: COVID-19 samples collected from the United States, Italy and Spain covered acute and convalescent phases. PBMCs, B-cell-depleted T cells, or T cells were the source of the cDNA or gDNA that made up the material.

Germline-derived CDR1 and CDR2 are MGHRA and YSYEKL. The germline V and J ends were trimmed by 0 bases and 7 bases, with 7 bases remaining between them. The CDR3 loop spans 13 amino acids. Original processing notes: Using reference gene primer amplification, nucleated cell counts were estimated. Assay used: immunoSEQ multiplex PCR; TCRdb lists only in-frame clones, some missing. D and trimming were read from the DNA, whereas the V and J calls and clone size are those reported in that table. This sample has about 270,000 clones; 80% to 90% occur once, and the top ten carry approximately 2.2%. The source is a woman aged 45 to 65 with acute or convalescent COVID-19. The sample was peripheral blood. The chain uses TRBV4-1 and TRBJ1-5; D uncertain. The CDR3 DNA reads TGCGCCAGCAGCCAAGAAAGGCGGCAGCCCCAGCATTTT. Protein: CASSQERRQPQHF.